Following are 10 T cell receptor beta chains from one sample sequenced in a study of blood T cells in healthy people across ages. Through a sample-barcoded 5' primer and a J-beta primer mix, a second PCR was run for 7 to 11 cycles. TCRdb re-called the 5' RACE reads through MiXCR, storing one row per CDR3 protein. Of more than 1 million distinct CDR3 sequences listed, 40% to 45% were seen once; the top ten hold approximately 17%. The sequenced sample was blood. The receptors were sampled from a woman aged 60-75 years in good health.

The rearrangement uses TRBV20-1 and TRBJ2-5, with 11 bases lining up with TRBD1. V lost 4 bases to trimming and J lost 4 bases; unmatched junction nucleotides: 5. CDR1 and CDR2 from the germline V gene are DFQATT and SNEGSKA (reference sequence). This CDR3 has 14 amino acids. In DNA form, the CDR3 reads TGCAGTGCTATGGGGACAGGGGGGAGAGAGACCCAGTACTTC. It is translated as CSAMGTGGRETQYF.

The CDR3 nucleotides are TGCAGTGCCGAAGAGGCGGGGACTAGCACAGATACGCAGTATTTT. Its translation is CSAEEAGTSTDTQYF. The gene calls are TRBV20-1 and TRBJ2-3; the D gene is possibly TRBD2 (6 bases). Germline values: CDR1 DFQATT, CDR2 SNEGSKA (reference sequence). The CDR3 extends over 15 amino acids. The V and J ends lost 6 bases and 0 bases respectively, with 16 bases between them.

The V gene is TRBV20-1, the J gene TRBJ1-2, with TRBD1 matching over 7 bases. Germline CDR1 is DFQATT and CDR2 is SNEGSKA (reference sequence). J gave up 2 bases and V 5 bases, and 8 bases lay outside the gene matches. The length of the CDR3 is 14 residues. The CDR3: CSAPSGQRNYGYTF. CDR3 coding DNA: TGCAGTGCTCCCTCGGGACAGAGAAACTATGGCTACACCTTC.

In DNA form, the CDR3 reads TGTGCCAGCTCATCAACCCCCCCAACGGGAACCAACGAGCAGTACTTC. Its protein product is CASSSTPPTGTNEQYF. J is TRBJ2-7 and V is TRBV18; D is perhaps TRBD2 (5 bases). Germline V gene lookup returns CDR1 KGHSH and CDR2 LQKENI. This CDR3 has 16 residues. Trimming pared 5 bases from V and 5 bases from J, leaving 22 bases between.

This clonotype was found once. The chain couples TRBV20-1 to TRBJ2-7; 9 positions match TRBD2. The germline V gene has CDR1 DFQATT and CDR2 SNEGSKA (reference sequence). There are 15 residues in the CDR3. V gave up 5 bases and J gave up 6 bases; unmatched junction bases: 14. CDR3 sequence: CSARNRLAGSGEQYF. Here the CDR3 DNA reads TGCAGTGCTCGTAACCGTCTAGCGGGATCGGGCGAGCAGTACTTC.

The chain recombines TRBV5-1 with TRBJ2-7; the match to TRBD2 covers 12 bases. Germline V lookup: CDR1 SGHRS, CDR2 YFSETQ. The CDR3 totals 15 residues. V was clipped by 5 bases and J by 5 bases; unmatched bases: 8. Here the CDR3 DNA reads TGCGCCAGCAGGAACCTAGCGGGAGGGGGAAACGAGCAGTACTTC. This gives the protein CASRNLAGGGNEQYF.

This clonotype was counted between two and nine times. The CDR3 sequence is CASSPGQAHTEAFF. Here the CDR3 DNA reads TGTGCCAGCAGTCCCGGACAGGCCCACACTGAAGCTTTCTTT. The V gene is TRBV28, the J gene TRBJ1-1; the match to TRBD1 covers 7 bases. J lost 3 bases, V lost 5 bases, and 6 bases had no gene match. This CDR3 has 14 residues. Germline V lookup: CDR1 MDHEN, CDR2 SYDVKM.

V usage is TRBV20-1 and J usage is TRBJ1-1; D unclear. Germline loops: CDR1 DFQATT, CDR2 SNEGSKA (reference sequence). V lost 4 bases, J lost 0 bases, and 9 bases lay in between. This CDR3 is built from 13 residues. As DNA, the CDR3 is TGCAGTGCTACACCTTCAATGAACACTGAAGCTTTCTTT. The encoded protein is CSATPSMNTEAFF.

This chain's CDR3 is CATSLGAGALSNYGYTF. Written as DNA, the CDR3 is TGTGCCACCAGTTTGGGGGCAGGGGCCCTTTCTAACTATGGCTACACCTTC. This chain links TRBV24-1 with TRBJ1-2, with D maybe TRBD1 (6 bases). Trimming pared 6 bases from V and 0 bases from J, leaving 19 bases between. The CDR3 runs 17 residues. CDR1 is KGHDR and CDR2 is SFDVKD in the germline V gene.

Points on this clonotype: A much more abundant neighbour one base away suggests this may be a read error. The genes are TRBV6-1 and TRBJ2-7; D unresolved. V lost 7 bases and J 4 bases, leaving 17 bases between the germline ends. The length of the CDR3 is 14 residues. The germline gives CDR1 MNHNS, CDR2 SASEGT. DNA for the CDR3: TGTGCCAGCACTCTCGAAGCGAGAGGATACGAGCAGTACTTC. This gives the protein CASTLEARGYEQYF.